Presented here are 20 T cell receptor beta chains from one specimen sequenced in a study of T-cell reconstitution after alpha-beta-depleted transplantation in children. Unique molecular identifiers were incorporated during preparation of the TCRbeta library. A single record per CDR3 protein comes from TCRdb applying MiXCR to the PCR reads. Altogether about 610,000 distinct CDR3 sequences are present, about 11% being singletons, with the ten largest covering less than 5%. The sequencing used PBMCs from the stem cell graft donor, collected from the stem cell graft. Receptor source: a human donor who donated a stem cell graft to a child with acute myeloid leukemia.

The table lists this clonotype with a few counts. CDR3 protein: CASSVPGPYEQYF. CDR3 DNA sequence: TGTGCCAGCAGCGTCCCCGGCCCTTACGAGCAGTACTTC. The chain uses TRBV11-2 and TRBJ2-7; no firm D call. V dropped 5 bases and J dropped 4 bases, with 12 bases sitting between them. The germline gives CDR1 SGHAT, CDR2 FQNNGV. The CDR3 is 13 residues long.

There are many counts of this clonotype. The chain links TRBV6-5 to TRBJ2-7, with D unclear. Trimming removed 8 bases at V and 2 bases at J, with 13 bases between. CDR3 length equals 13 residues. Germline CDR1 MNHEY, CDR2 SVGAGI. CDR3 protein: CASGPPNPYEQYF. The CDR3 bases are TGTGCCAGCGGCCCACCGAACCCCTACGAGCAGTACTTC.

This rearrangement joins TRBV5-1 to TRBJ1-2; D is ambiguous. The CDR3 extends over 16 amino acids. The V gene's germline CDR1 is SGHRS and CDR2 YFSETQ. The germline V and J ends were trimmed by 2 bases and 8 bases, with 22 bases remaining between them. As DNA, the CDR3 is TGCGCCAGCAGCTTCAATTCGGTCAGCACCGCTAGAGGCTACACCTTC. Its protein is CASSFNSVSTARGYTF.

This clonotype was seen more than once but under ten times. The chain employs TRBV10-3 and TRBJ2-2; 9 bases map to TRBD2. Germline CDR1 reads ENHRY; CDR2 reads SYGVKD. The CDR3 consists of 16 residues. With V trimmed by 0 bases and J by 5 bases, 4 bases remained unmatched. The CDR3 sequence is CAISESSGLATGELFF. The CDR3 coding sequence is TGTGCCATCAGTGAGTCGAGCGGACTAGCGACCGGGGAGCTGTTTTTT.

This clonotype was counted a few times. CDR3: CSASRTGGYEQYF. The CDR3 bases are TGCAGTGCTAGTAGGACAGGGGGTTACGAGCAGTACTTC. The chain joins TRBV20-1 to TRBJ2-7, with TRBD1 identical over 10 bases. Germline V gene sequence: CDR1 DFQATT, CDR2 SNEGSKA (reference sequence). The V segment lost 3 bases and the J segment 4 bases; nucleotides outside the gene matches: 3. This CDR3 region has 13 residues.

This clonotype was seen repeatedly, ten times or more. The gene calls are TRBV12-3 or TRBV12-4 and TRBJ2-1, with D tentatively TRBD2 (5 bases). Trimming pared 7 bases from V and 5 bases from J, leaving 15 bases between. The CDR3 is 14 residues long. In DNA, the CDR3 is TGTGCCAGCAAGACGGGATTGATGGACAATGAGCAGTTCTTC. Encoded protein: CASKTGLMDNEQFF.

The rearrangement joins TRBV5-1 to TRBJ1-1; a possible D gene is TRBD1 (5 bases). V lost 2 bases, J lost 3 bases, and 14 bases lay in between. The CDR3 has 15 residues. The germline CDR1 and CDR2 sequences are SGHRS and YFSETQ. The CDR3 coding sequence is TGCGCCAGCAGCTTAGGTACAGTAGGGGACACTGAAGCTTTCTTT. Residues: CASSLGTVGDTEAFF. Looking up the rest from reference TRBV5-1 and TRBJ1-1 gives the full variable domain: KAGVTQTPRYLIKTRGQQVTLSCSPISGHRSVSWYQQTPGQGLQFLFEYFSETQRNKGNFPGRFSGRQFSNSRSEMNVSTLELGDSALYLCASSLGTVGDTEAFFGQGTRLTVV.

This clonotype was picked up many times. V usage is TRBV15 and J usage is TRBJ2-3, with 8 bases aligning to TRBD2. CDR1 is LNHNV, CDR2 YYDKDF, per germline (reference sequence). This CDR3 is built from 17 residues. The ends lost 0 bases at V and 1 base at J; junction bases unmatched: 6. CDR3 in DNA: TGTGCCACCAGCAGAGAAATCTGGCGGGAGGGCACAGATACGCAGTATTTT. The encoded protein is CATSREIWREGTDTQYF.

This clonotype was counted between two and nine times. This chain connects TRBV20-1 to TRBJ2-7, with a possible D match to TRBD1 (5 bases). Trimming removed 3 bases at V and 4 bases at J, with 16 bases between. The length of the CDR3 is 14 residues. In germline, CDR1 is DFQATT, CDR2 SNEGSKA (reference sequence). The CDR3 DNA follows: TGCAGTGCTAGCTGGCAGGGTAAAGGGTACGAGCAGTACTTC. Protein product: CSASWQGKGYEQYF.

This clonotype was picked up one time. The V call is TRBV29-1, the J call TRBJ2-2; maybe TRBD2 (5 bases). The CDR3 has 14 amino acids. V lost 3 bases and J 5 bases, leaving 13 bases between the germline ends. The germline gives CDR1 SQVTM, CDR2 ANQGSEA. CDR3 nucleotides: TGCAGCGTTGATACGGCGGGTTGGACCGGGGAGCTGTTTTTT. Residues: CSVDTAGWTGELFF.

With respect to this clonotype: An end of the junction differs from the germline gene, which may be a read error. The J gene is TRBJ2-3, the V gene TRBV7-2; no reliable D call. This CDR3 spans 15 amino acids. CDR1 SGHTA and CDR2 FQGNSA come from the germline V gene. Here the CDR3 DNA reads TGTGCCAGCAGCTTAGTCGGGCGAGGTACAGATTCGCAGTATTTT. Protein product: CASSLVGRGTDSQYF.

The chain recombines TRBV5-1 with TRBJ2-7; D may be TRBD1 (5 bases). Trimming stripped 7 bases from V and 0 bases from J, with 14 bases between. CDR3 length equals 14 residues. Germline lookup yields CDR1 SGHRS and CDR2 YFSETQ. This CDR3 is CASGAVSSSYEQYF. CDR3 in DNA: TGCGCCAGCGGGGCAGTCAGTTCCTCCTACGAGCAGTACTTC.

This clonotype was counted only a few times. The chain has TRBV7-9 and TRBJ2-2; no clear D gene. Trimming left V 3 bases short and J 7 bases short, with 9 bases between. This CDR3 has 13 residues. Germline assignment: CDR1 SEHNR and CDR2 FQNEAQ (reference sequence). The CDR3 reads CASSLELIGELFF. In nucleotides, the CDR3 is TGTGCCAGCAGCTTGGAACTCATCGGGGAGCTGTTTTTT.

This clonotype was observed a few times. This chain links TRBV13 with TRBJ2-3; D gene unclear. V was trimmed by 4 bases and J by 1 base, leaving 9 bases between them. The CDR3 length is 14 residues. Looked up from germline, CDR1 is PRHDT and CDR2 is FYEKMQ (reference sequence). DNA for the CDR3: TGTGCCAGCAGCTCAACGAGCGGCACAGATACGCAGTATTTT. This codes for CASSSTSGTDTQYF.

The rearrangement links TRBV27 to TRBJ1-2; D is unresolved. Germline lookup yields CDR1 MNHEY and CDR2 SMNVEV (reference sequence). The V end was cut by 7 bases, the J end by 6 bases, with 15 bases between. The CDR3 consists of 13 residues. This CDR3 is CASNSGKADGYTF. The DNA of the CDR3 is TGTGCCAGCAATTCTGGGAAGGCGGATGGCTACACCTTC.

The chain uses TRBV28 and TRBJ1-6, with a possible D match to TRBD1 (6 bases). Germline CDR1 is MDHEN and CDR2 is SYDVKM. The CDR3 length is 16 residues. Trimming shortened V by 4 bases and J by 3 bases, and 13 bases separated the two germline ends. The CDR3: CASSSGADFYNSPLHF. For the CDR3, the DNA is TGTGCCAGCAGTTCAGGGGCCGATTTCTATAATTCACCCCTCCACTTT.

This clonotype was recorded many times. Here the CDR3 DNA reads TGTGCCAGCAGTTTGGACCTGAGCTCCTACGAGCAGTACTTC. Amino acids: CASSLDLSSYEQYF. The chain couples TRBV12-3 or TRBV12-4 to TRBJ2-7; D gene unclear. V was trimmed by 3 bases and J by 0 bases, leaving 9 bases between them. The CDR3 is 14 residues long.

A note on this clonotype: A read error may be the cause here, since a much bigger clone is one base away. The CDR3 is CSVEVWGRGNEQYF. DNA for the CDR3: TGCAGCGTTGAAGTCTGGGGGAGGGGCAATGAGCAGTACTTC. J is TRBJ2-1 and V is TRBV29-1; 7 bases fit TRBD2. Judging by the DNA end, TRBJ2-7 fits better; the J call may be wrong. This CDR3 is built from 14 residues. Germline values: CDR1 SQVTM, CDR2 ANQGSEA.

The CDR3 region has the DNA TGTGCCAGCAGTTACCGGGACAGAACTGAAGCTTTCTTT. It codes for CASSYRDRTEAFF. The V and J genes are TRBV6-5 and TRBJ1-1, with 7 bases that match TRBD1. Germline values: CDR1 MNHEY, CDR2 SVGAGI. The trim removed 2 bases at V and 5 bases at J, leaving 2 bases unmatched. The length of the CDR3 is 13 residues.

This clonotype was counted at least ten times. V is TRBV12-3 or TRBV12-4 and J is TRBJ1-1, with D maybe TRBD1 (5 bases). This CDR3 has 16 residues. V was shortened by 3 bases and J by 4 bases, with 18 bases between the two germline ends. CDR3 protein: CASSFKSGTAATEAFF. CDR3 bases: TGTGCCAGCAGTTTTAAGTCCGGGACGGCTGCCACTGAAGCTTTCTTT.